What follows are 27 T cell receptor beta chains derived from one specimen sequenced in a study of T-cell reconstitution after alpha-beta-depleted transplantation in children. Study-wide results and limits: Several hundred expanded graft clones reportedly were the source of alpha-beta T cells about two months after transplant.

A library of TCRbeta sequences, prepared with unique molecular identifiers, was generated. TCRdb re-called the PCR reads through MiXCR, storing one row per CDR3 protein. The sample shows fewer than 40,000 distinct CDR3 sequences, around 7% of them seen only once. These TCRs' antigens remain unknown. The source material was peripheral blood, sampled 60 days after TCRalphabeta/CD19-depleted stem cell transplant. These receptors originate from a child less than two years old who had a stem cell transplant for acute myeloid leukemia, so the T cells may come from the graft donor.

This clonotype was found many times. This chain connects TRBV4-1 to TRBJ1-4, with 7 bases matching TRBD1. V was clipped by 6 bases and J by 8 bases; unmatched bases: 3. The CDR3 has 12 amino acids. Germline V lookup: CDR1 MGHRA, CDR2 YSYEKL. CDR3 sequence (DNA): TGCGCCAGCAGTCACAGGGGAGAAAAACTGTTTTTT. Amino acid sequence: CASSHRGEKLFF.

This clonotype came up many times. The chain joins TRBV11-2 to TRBJ1-1; D uncertain. Germline V gene data show CDR1 as SGHAT and CDR2 as FQNNGV. CDR3 length equals 13 residues. V shed 0 bases and J shed 8 bases, with 10 bases lying between them. The CDR3 is CASSLELVGEAFF. CDR3 sequence (DNA): TGTGCCAGCAGCTTAGAATTGGTAGGGGAAGCTTTCTTT.

In nucleotides, the CDR3 is TGTGCCAGCTGTTTAAGGTTGTTGGGTAATTACTACCAAGAGACCCAGTACTTC. Residues: CASCLRLLGNYYQETQYF. The chain uses TRBV6-4 and TRBJ2-5; D uncertain. The length of the CDR3 is 18 residues. The germline V and J ends were trimmed by 8 bases and 0 bases, with 25 bases remaining between them. CDR1 is MRHNA and CDR2 is SNTAGT in the germline V gene.

Ten or more counts support this clonotype. The chain couples TRBV5-1 to TRBJ2-5; 12 positions match TRBD2. V lost 2 bases, J lost 4 bases, and 9 bases stayed unmatched. Germline lookup yields CDR1 SGHRS and CDR2 YFSETQ. This CDR3 comprises 17 residues. The CDR3 spells CASSFASSGGASETQYF. As DNA, the CDR3 is TGCGCCAGCAGCTTCGCCTCTAGCGGGGGGGCCTCAGAGACCCAGTACTTC.

This clonotype was detected ten times or more. This chain joins TRBV20-1 and TRBJ1-2; 10 bases map to TRBD1. With 5 bases clipped from V and 0 bases from J, the junction kept 12 bases outside the gene matches. The CDR3 spans 17 residues. Germline V lookup: CDR1 DFQATT, CDR2 SNEGSKA (reference sequence). The CDR3 coding sequence is TGCAGTGCTCGACCGGGACAGGGGCGACATACTAACTATGGCTACACCTTC. This encodes CSARPGQGRHTNYGYTF.

A note on this clonotype: This may arise from a read error, as a much more abundant clone is one base away. The chain employs TRBV15 and TRBJ2-5; 9 positions match TRBD1. This CDR3 has 15 amino acids. Germline CDR1 is LNHNV and CDR2 is YYDKDF (reference sequence). CDR3 bases: TGTGCCACCAGTCCGGGGGACAGGGACCGGGAGACCCGGTACTTC. Protein product: CATSPGDRDRETRYF.

There are many counts of this clonotype. The chain links TRBV21-1 to TRBJ2-3; TRBD2, as called in the table, went unchecked against the DNA. TRBV21-1 is a pseudogene locus. The CDR3 extends over 17 amino acids. CDR3 loop: CASSDRDSSPDTDTQYF. As DNA, the CDR3 is TGTGCCAGCAGCGATCGGGACTCTTCCCCCGACACAGATACGCAGTATTTT.

This clonotype was seen ten or more times. The CDR3 loop is CASSVSGQGITGNTIYF. CDR3 sequence (DNA): TGTGCCAGCAGCGTGTCAGGACAGGGTATCACCGGAAACACCATATATTTT. The chain uses TRBV9 and TRBJ1-3; 8 bases match TRBD1. CDR3 length: 17 residues. Germline lookup yields CDR1 SGDLS and CDR2 YYNGEE. Trimming at V came to 2 bases and at J to 4 bases, leaving 11 bases not matched to a gene.

This clonotype was detected ten times or more. The chain uses TRBV7-9 and TRBJ1-3; D gene unclear. The CDR3 loop spans 14 amino acids. Germline V gene data show CDR1 as SEHNR and CDR2 as FQNEAQ (reference sequence). V was shortened by 8 bases and J by 2 bases, with 13 bases between the two germline ends. CDR3 nucleotides: TGTGCCAGCGGGCCAGGAGCCACTGGAAACACCATATATTTT. Its translation: CASGPGATGNTIYF.

At least ten counts were recorded for this clonotype. The V call is TRBV5-4, the J call TRBJ2-7; TRBD2 agrees at 10 bases. CDR3 size: 14 residues. CDR1 and CDR2 (germline): SGHNT, YYREEE (reference sequence). The V gene end was trimmed by 0 bases and the J gene end by 7 bases; junction bases not matched to a gene: 4. CDR3 in DNA: TGTGCCAGCAGCTTGGCGACTAGCGGGTATGAGCAGTACTTC. Amino acids: CASSLATSGYEQYF.

This clonotype was seen many times. The V and J genes are TRBV6-2 or TRBV6-3 and TRBJ2-5, with D unclear. Germline-derived CDR1 and CDR2 are MNHEY and SVGEGT. The CDR3 length is 13 residues. V lost 5 bases, J lost 0 bases, and 7 bases lay in between. CDR3 loop: CASSVVYQETQYF. CDR3 nucleotide sequence: TGTGCCAGCAGTGTTGTGTACCAAGAGACCCAGTACTTC.

This clonotype was recorded many times. The CDR3 DNA is TGTGCCAGCAGCCAGTGGGGGCATTACAATGAGCAGTTCTTC. It encodes CASSQWGHYNEQFF. V and J are TRBV9 and TRBJ2-1; weak D call: TRBD1 (6 bases). Trimming removed 4 bases from V and 4 bases from J, with 12 bases in between. The CDR3 covers 14 residues. Germline V gene data show CDR1 as SGDLS and CDR2 as YYNGEE.

Many counts were recorded for this clonotype. The chain recombines TRBV7-3 with TRBJ2-2; the D is unclear. This CDR3 region has 14 residues. Trimming pared 1 base from V and 4 bases from J, leaving 7 bases between. Germline V lookup: CDR1 SGHTA, CDR2 FQGTGA. The CDR3 nucleotides are TGTGCCAGCAGCTTAATTGGCAGCACCGGGGAGCTGTTTTTT. It codes for CASSLIGSTGELFF.

This clonotype was seen at least ten times. The chain has TRBV12-3 or TRBV12-4 and TRBJ2-7; D call uncertain. Trimming stripped 1 base from V and 4 bases from J, with 8 bases between. The length of the CDR3 is 13 residues. DNA of the CDR3: TGTGCCAGCAGTTTAGGCGAGGATTACGAGCAGTACTTC. Translating gives CASSLGEDYEQYF.

This clonotype was seen at least ten times. V is TRBV5-8 and J is TRBJ1-1, with D hard to call. The germline CDR1 and CDR2 sequences are SGHTS and YDEGEE. Trimming pared 1 base from V and 4 bases from J, leaving 20 bases between. This CDR3 comprises 17 residues. The CDR3 is CASSLSFSGLPATEAFF. The CDR3, as DNA: TGTGCCAGCAGCTTGAGTTTTTCGGGGTTACCGGCCACTGAAGCTTTCTTT.

Details on this clonotype: The junction departs from germline at one end; a sequencing error may be responsible. J is TRBJ2-1 and V is TRBV14; D unresolved. Germline values: CDR1 SGHDN, CDR2 FVKESK. The CDR3 extends over 15 amino acids. The CDR3 spells CASSQRGASYDEQFF. The CDR3 region has the DNA TGTGCAAGCAGCCAGCGAGGTGCCTCCTACGATGAGCAGTTCTTC.

In the case of this clonotype: A much larger clone differs by one base, so this may be a read error. The rearrangement joins TRBV7-9 to TRBJ2-7; D perhaps matches TRBD1 (6 bases). CDR1 SEHNR and CDR2 FQNEAQ come from the germline V gene (reference sequence). The CDR3 loop spans 16 amino acids. The CDR3 reads CASSAASPEDSGERYF. DNA of the CDR3: TGTGCCAGCAGCGCCGCTTCGCCCGAGGACAGTGGCGAGCGGTACTTC.

This clonotype was recorded at least ten times. The chain recombines TRBV6-2 or TRBV6-3 with TRBJ1-5, with 9 bases aligning to TRBD1. Trimming at V came to 8 bases and at J to 7 bases, leaving 9 bases not matched to a gene. This CDR3 has 14 residues. Germline lookup yields CDR1 MNHEY and CDR2 SVGEGT. CDR3 coding DNA: TGTGCCAGCGAGCGACAGGGGGGCGGGCAGCCCCAGCATTTT. Translation: CASERQGGGQPQHF.

The sample holds many counts of this clonotype. The CDR3 nucleotides read TGTGCCAGCAGCTTAAAAGCCACTAGCGGGACGTTCACAGATACGCAGTATTTT. Translation gives CASSLKATSGTFTDTQYF. V and J are TRBV7-3 and TRBJ2-3, with 10 nucleotides matching TRBD2. This CDR3 has 18 amino acids. The germline gives CDR1 SGHTA, CDR2 FQGTGA. Trimming at V came to 1 base and at J to 2 bases, leaving 9 bases not matched to a gene.

This clonotype has a count of ten or more. The rearrangement uses TRBV7-3 and TRBJ2-3, with D possibly matching TRBD1 (5 bases). CDR1 and CDR2 from the germline V gene are SGHTA and FQGTGA. CDR3 length: 13 residues. V lost 5 bases and J lost 6, with 12 bases in between. The CDR3 loop reads CASSPSNRDTQYF. The CDR3 DNA follows: TGTGCCAGCAGCCCCTCCAACAGGGATACGCAGTATTTT.

This clonotype was recorded at least ten times. The V call is TRBV4-2, the J call TRBJ2-2; no clear D. The CDR3 loop spans 12 amino acids. Trimming shortened V by 4 bases and J by 4 bases, and 4 bases separated the two germline ends. Per germline, CDR1 LGHNA and CDR2 YNFKEQ. CDR3 bases: TGTGCCAGCAGCCCGAGCACCGGGGAGCTGTTTTTT. It translates to CASSPSTGELFF.

This clonotype was picked up many times. The chain recombines TRBV29-1 with TRBJ2-7; D is ambiguous. Germline lookup yields CDR1 SQVTM and CDR2 ANQGSEA. V was pared by 0 bases and J by 12 bases, with 12 bases between. CDR3 size: 11 residues. CDR3 coding DNA: TGCAGCGTTGAAGATAGGACGGATTCGTACTTC. It codes for CSVEDRTDSYF.

The table lists this clonotype with many counts. V usage is TRBV7-9 and J usage is TRBJ2-2; no firm D call. Germline V gene lookup returns CDR1 SEHNR and CDR2 FQNEAQ (reference sequence). The CDR3 has 12 residues. V was shortened by 2 bases and J by 6 bases, with 4 bases between the two germline ends. CDR3 DNA sequence: TGTGCCAGCAGCTTAACCTCCGGGGAGCTGTTTTTT. Its translation is CASSLTSGELFF.

This chain joins TRBV4-3 and TRBJ2-1; D gene uncertain. Trimming shortened V by 4 bases and J by 0 bases, and 19 bases separated the two germline ends. CDR3 length: 18 residues. From germline, CDR1 is LGHNA and CDR2 YSLEER. This chain's CDR3 is CASSPRPPVHSSYNEQFF. In DNA, the CDR3 is TGCGCCAGCAGCCCCCGCCCCCCGGTACACAGCTCCTACAATGAGCAGTTCTTC.

This clonotype was seen repeatedly, ten times or more. CDR3 region: CASSLRGRLETQYF. In nucleotides, the CDR3 is TGTGCCAGCAGCTTAAGGGGGCGGCTAGAGACCCAGTACTTC. V usage is TRBV5-6 and J usage is TRBJ2-5; 7 positions match TRBD1. Germline CDR1 SGHDT, CDR2 YYEEEE. V was pared by 2 bases and J by 4 bases, with 5 bases of the junction left unmatched. The CDR3 spans 14 residues.

A note on this clonotype: This may arise from a read error, as a much more abundant clone is one base away. V usage is TRBV24-1 and J usage is TRBJ2-5; TRBD1 or TRBD2 may be the D gene (5 bases each). The CDR3 extends over 11 amino acids. Germline V gene sequence: CDR1 KGHDR, CDR2 SFDVKD. V was pared by 12 bases and J by 5 bases, with 12 bases between. The CDR3 reads CAVQWGETQYF. The DNA of the CDR3 is TGTGCCGTACAGTGGGGGGAGACCCAGTACTTC.

This clonotype was detected many times. The chain employs TRBV20-1 and TRBJ1-1; D unclear. The V gene's germline CDR1 is DFQATT and CDR2 SNEGSKA (reference sequence). The CDR3 spans 14 residues. The germline V and J ends were trimmed by 3 bases and 7 bases, with 18 bases remaining between them. CDR3 protein: CSASPTGIRGEAFF. The CDR3 nucleotides are TGCAGTGCTAGCCCCACGGGGATTCGGGGTGAAGCTTTCTTT.